One and the same sample provided the 17 T cell receptor beta chains below, sequenced in a study of response to subunit inactivated influenza vaccine. In TCRdb, the RT-PCR reads were re-called with MiXCR into one record per CDR3 protein. The table records fewer than 400,000 distinct CDR3 sequences, about a fifth of them present only once. The sample in question was PBMCs from blood, obtained 21 months after vaccination. The receptors originated from a man aged 45 to 75 who received an inactivated influenza vaccine.

This clonotype was seen only a few times. The J gene is TRBJ1-3, the V gene TRBV5-6; no definite D call. CDR1 and CDR2 from the germline V gene are SGHDT and YYEEEE. V shed 0 bases and J shed 3 bases, with 7 bases lying between them. CDR3 length: 14 amino acids. The CDR3 loop is CASSLGHVGNTIYF. Written as DNA, the CDR3 is TGTGCCAGCAGCTTGGGGCATGTTGGAAACACCATATATTTT.

This clonotype was seen only a few times. The chain is built from TRBV4-1 and TRBJ1-2, with D hard to call. V was cut by 0 bases and J by 2 bases, with 4 bases left in between. The CDR3 length is 13 residues. Germline values: CDR1 MGHRA, CDR2 YSYEKL. CDR3 in DNA: TGCGCCAGCAGCCAAGAGGTCAACTATGGCTACACCTTC. This gives the protein CASSQEVNYGYTF.

The chain uses TRBV29-1 and TRBJ1-1; D gene unclear. The ends were cut back, 1 base at V and 0 bases at J, with 6 bases in the middle. Germline CDR1 is SQVTM and CDR2 is ANQGSEA. This CDR3 comprises 13 residues. The CDR3 protein is CSVEGLMNTEAFF. The CDR3 nucleotides are TGCAGCGTTGAAGGACTCATGAACACTGAAGCTTTCTTT.

The rearrangement uses TRBV11-2 and TRBJ2-3; 12 positions match TRBD1. The CDR3 length is 16 residues. The V gene's germline CDR1 is SGHAT and CDR2 FQNNGV. V lost 7 bases, J lost 7 bases, and 12 bases stayed unmatched. The DNA for the CDR3 is TGTGCCAGCATCTCGGGACAGGGGGCTTTTTGGAATACGCAGTATTTT. Protein: CASISGQGAFWNTQYF.

V usage is TRBV20-1 and J usage is TRBJ2-1, with 9 bases that match TRBD2. Germline V gives CDR1 DFQATT, CDR2 SNEGSKA (reference sequence). V shed 3 bases, J shed 9 bases, and the junction held 9 bases outside the gene matches. The CDR3 contains 14 residues. The CDR3 region is CSARAGSGSSEQFF. CDR3 DNA: TGCAGTGCTAGGGCTGGTAGCGGGAGTTCTGAGCAGTTCTTC.

This sequence joins TRBV7-2 and TRBJ1-2; TRBD1 aligns across 12 bases. The CDR3 covers 15 residues. V was clipped by 3 bases and J by 8 bases; unmatched bases: 7. Germline-derived CDR1 and CDR2 are SGHTA and FQGNSA. The CDR3 nucleotides read TGTGCCAGCAGCTTTGGGACAGGGGGCTCCTCCGGCTACACCTTC. Its translation: CASSFGTGGSSGYTF.

In its sample, this clonotype was seen many times. V and J are TRBV5-6 and TRBJ1-2, with no clear D. The CDR3 spans 14 residues. Germline loops: CDR1 SGHDT, CDR2 YYEEEE. With 0 bases removed from V and 4 bases from J, the gap between germline ends came to 10 bases. The CDR3 bases are TGTGCCAGCAGCTTGGTTGGGAACCCCTATGGCTACACCTTC. Its translation is CASSLVGNPYGYTF.

The chain has TRBV4-3 and TRBJ1-1, with D maybe TRBD1 (5 bases). The germline CDR1 and CDR2 sequences are LGHNA and YSLEER. This CDR3 is built from 18 residues. V shed 2 bases and J shed 6 bases, with 25 bases lying between them. The DNA for the CDR3 is TGCGCCAGCAGCCAAACCATTGGGCAGGGAGCGAGATACGCTGAAGCTTTCTTT. It yields the protein CASSQTIGQGARYAEAFF.

A few counts support this clonotype. In DNA, the CDR3 is TGTGCCAGCAGCCAAGGGGACAGGGGAAGGGTGGATCAGCCCCAGCATTTT. Encoded protein: CASSQGDRGRVDQPQHF. V gene TRBV3-1 combines with J gene TRBJ1-5; 10 bases are shared with TRBD1. After removal of 1 base from V and 5 bases from J, the junction contained 8 bases not matched to a gene. The CDR3 extends over 17 amino acids. From germline, CDR1 is LGHDT and CDR2 YNNKEL (reference sequence).

This clonotype was detected ten times or more. V gene TRBV4-1 combines with J gene TRBJ1-5, with D unclear. CDR1 is MGHRA and CDR2 is YSYEKL in the germline V gene. The V end lost 4 bases, the J end lost 4 bases, and 14 bases lay between the germline ends. This CDR3 spans 15 amino acids. CDR3: CASSPRVLGNQPQHF. DNA of the CDR3: TGCGCCAGCAGCCCAAGGGTGCTGGGGAATCAGCCCCAGCATTTT.

The CDR3 is CASSSDRGQETQYF. The CDR3 DNA is TGTGCCAGCAGCTCCGACAGGGGACAAGAGACCCAGTACTTC. The chain uses TRBV2 and TRBJ2-5; 8 positions agree with TRBD1. V shed 6 bases, J shed 2 bases, and the junction held 5 bases outside the gene matches. The CDR3 has 14 residues. Looked up from germline, CDR1 is SNHLY and CDR2 is FYNNEI.

This clonotype was detected a few times. The rearrangement links TRBV13 to TRBJ1-2; a weak D match, TRBD1 (5 bases). The ends were cut back, 4 bases at V and 5 bases at J, with 11 bases in the middle. The CDR3 has 13 residues. CDR1 is PRHDT, CDR2 FYEKMQ, per germline (reference sequence). CDR3 amino acids: CASSSPGGYGYTF. The CDR3 region has the DNA TGTGCCAGCAGCTCGCCCGGGGGGTATGGCTACACCTTC.

The chain carries TRBV5-1 and TRBJ2-1; perhaps D is TRBD1 or TRBD2 (6 bases each). This CDR3 region has 16 residues. V was shortened by 0 bases and J by 0 bases, with 10 bases between the two germline ends. The germline V gene has CDR1 SGHRS and CDR2 YFSETQ. DNA of the CDR3: TGCGCCAGCAGCTTGGGGGGGGCAGACTCCTACAATGAGCAGTTCTTC. Protein product: CASSLGGADSYNEQFF.

This clonotype was recorded at least ten times. The chain has TRBV5-1 and TRBJ1-2; D gene uncertain. V shed 1 base and J shed 1 base, with 11 bases lying between them. The CDR3 sequence is 15 residues long. Germline V lookup: CDR1 SGHRS, CDR2 YFSETQ. CDR3 nucleotides: TGCGCCAGCAGCTTGACTGATAGGGTTAACTATGGCTACACCTTC. It encodes CASSLTDRVNYGYTF. The full variable domain, its missing parts supplied by reference TRBV5-1 and TRBJ1-2, is KAGVTQTPRYLIKTRGQQVTLSCSPISGHRSVSWYQQTPGQGLQFLFEYFSETQRNKGNFPGRFSGRQFSNSRSEMNVSTLELGDSALYLCASSLTDRVNYGYTFGSGTRLTVV.

V usage is TRBV5-1 and J usage is TRBJ2-5, with TRBD1 matching 8 bases. This CDR3 comprises 14 residues. V dropped 5 bases and J dropped 4; count of bases not matched to a gene: 7. Germline V gives CDR1 SGHRS, CDR2 YFSETQ. CDR3 region: CASSDPGGGETQYF. The DNA of the CDR3 is TGCGCCAGCAGTGATCCAGGGGGCGGAGAGACCCAGTACTTC.

The genes are TRBV28 and TRBJ2-5, with D hard to call. Per the germline V gene, CDR1 is MDHEN and CDR2 is SYDVKM. V shed 3 bases and J shed 1 base, with 9 bases lying between them. This CDR3 is built from 14 residues. The CDR3 sequence is CASSFPSGQETQYF. CDR3 DNA: TGTGCCAGCAGTTTCCCTTCGGGCCAAGAGACCCAGTACTTC.

This clonotype has only a few counts. V gene TRBV10-3 combines with J gene TRBJ2-3; 7 bases fit TRBD2. V was clipped by 2 bases and J by 6 bases; unmatched bases: 11. This CDR3 is 16 amino acids long. Germline values: CDR1 ENHRY, CDR2 SYGVKD. CDR3 sequence reads: CAISEPGGGSGDTQYF. The CDR3 DNA follows: TGTGCCATCAGTGAGCCAGGAGGCGGGAGTGGGGATACGCAGTATTTT.